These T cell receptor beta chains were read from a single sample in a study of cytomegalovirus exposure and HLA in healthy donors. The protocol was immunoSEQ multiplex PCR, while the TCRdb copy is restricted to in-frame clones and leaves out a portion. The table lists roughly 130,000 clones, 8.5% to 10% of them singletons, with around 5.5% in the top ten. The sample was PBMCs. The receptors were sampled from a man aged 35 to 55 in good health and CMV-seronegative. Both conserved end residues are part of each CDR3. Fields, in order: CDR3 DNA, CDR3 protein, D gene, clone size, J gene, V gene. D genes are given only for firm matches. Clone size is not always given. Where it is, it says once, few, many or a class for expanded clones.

NA | CASSSSNEKLFF | NA | NA | TRBJ1-4 | TRBV28
TGTGCCAGCAGTTTATCCTCCGGGGGGGCCTCCTACAATGAGCAGTTCTTC | CASSLSSGGASYNEQFF | TRBD2 | few | TRBJ2-1 | TRBV27
TGTGCCAGCAGCCAACTAGCGGGGGGCTGGGATACGCAGTATTTT | CASSQLAGGWDTQYF | TRBD2 | few | TRBJ2-3 | TRBV5-6
TGTGCCAGCAGAGAGACAGGGAACCAAGAGACCCAGTACTTC | CASRETGNQETQYF | TRBD1 | NA | TRBJ2-5 | TRBV6-5
TGTGCCAGCAGCCTAGGACAGGGAAGCGAGCAGTACTTC | CASSLGQGSEQYF | TRBD1 | few | TRBJ2-7 | TRBV5-8
TGTGCCAGTAGTATAGCGGGGGTTCAGCCCCAGCATTTT | CASSIAGVQPQHF | NA | few | TRBJ1-5 | TRBV19
TGTGCCAGTAGTATAAGGGGGACAGGGGGCTTCCCGAGGACTGGCTACACCTTC | CASSIRGTGGFPRTGYTF | TRBD1 | few | TRBJ1-2 | TRBV19
TGTGCCACCCAGGACAGGAACAATCAGCCCCAGCATTTT | CATQDRNNQPQHF | TRBD1 | few | TRBJ1-5 | TRBV19
TGTGCCAGCAGCTTAGGACAGGGAGTGACCGGGGAGCTGTTTTTT | CASSLGQGVTGELFF | TRBD1 | few | TRBJ2-2 | TRBV7-2
TGTGCCAGCACCGGGGGACGGAATAGCAATCAGCCCCAGCATTTT | CASTGGRNSNQPQHF | NA | NA | TRBJ1-5 | TRBV6-1
TGCGCCAGCAGCTTCGGACAGGGCCGGGAAAAACTGTTTTTT | CASSFGQGREKLFF | TRBD1 | NA | TRBJ1-4 | TRBV5-1
TGCGCCAGCAGCTGGGGCCCTTCAGCAACTAATGAAAAACTGTTTTTT | CASSWGPSATNEKLFF | NA | few | TRBJ1-4 | TRBV5-1
TGTGCCAGCAGCTTACAACCCAGTTCGGGACTCTCTGGAAACACCATATATTTT | CASSLQPSSGLSGNTIYF | NA | NA | TRBJ1-3 | TRBV7-2
TGTGCCAGCAGTGAAATATGGGGACAGAGGGGGTATGGCTACACCTTC | CASSEIWGQRGYGYTF | TRBD1 | NA | TRBJ1-2 | TRBV6-1
TGTGCCAGCAGTTCACCCCCCCCAGAGAACACTGAAGCTTTCTTT | CASSSPPPENTEAFF | NA | few | TRBJ1-1 | TRBV28
TGTGCCACCAGCAGCCCCACGGACAGGTCGGGCACTGAAGCTTTCTTT | CATSSPTDRSGTEAFF | TRBD1 | few | TRBJ1-1 | TRBV15
TGTGCCAGTAGGATGGGACAGTCTTTTAACTATGGCTACACCTTC | CASRMGQSFNYGYTF | TRBD1 | few | TRBJ1-2 | TRBV19
TGCGCCAGCCGCGAGGCGCAGGGCAACTATGGCTACACCTTC | CASREAQGNYGYTF | NA | NA | TRBJ1-2 | TRBV5-1
TGTGCCAGTAGTCTCCGGGACAGGGGGAACACCGGGGAGCTGTTTTTT | CASSLRDRGNTGELFF | TRBD1 | few | TRBJ2-2 | TRBV19
TGTGCCAGCAGTTTAGCCGGGACAGTTTACAATGAGCAGTTCTTC | CASSLAGTVYNEQFF | TRBD1 | NA | TRBJ2-1 | TRBV27
TGTGCCAGTAGTATAACAGGGGCGCGGGAGCAGTACTTC | CASSITGAREQYF | TRBD1 | NA | TRBJ2-7 | TRBV19
TGTGCCAGCACCCCGGACAGAACCTACGAGCAGTACTTC | CASTPDRTYEQYF | NA | few | TRBJ2-7 | TRBV7-9
TGTGCCAGCAGTTCACAGGGGGCGACGGCTAATGAAAAACTGTTTTTT | CASSSQGATANEKLFF | TRBD1 | NA | TRBJ1-4 | TRBV28
TGTGCCAGTAATAGGTACGGGATCAATCAGCCCCAGCATTTT | CASNRYGINQPQHF | NA | few | TRBJ1-5 | TRBV19
TGTGCCAGCAGCCCAACAGGGGCGTCCGGGGAGCTGTTTTTT | CASSPTGASGELFF | TRBD1 | few | TRBJ2-2 | TRBV7-2
TGTGCCAGCAGTTTAAGGCAGGTTGTCAACTATGGCTACACCTTC | CASSLRQVVNYGYTF | NA | NA | TRBJ1-2 | TRBV28
TGTGCCAGCAGCTTAGAGACATACACTGAAGCTTTCTTT | CASSLETYTEAFF | NA | NA | TRBJ1-1 | TRBV7-8
TGTGCCAGCTCCTTTGGGACAGGTCTAACCTACGAGCAGTACTTC | CASSFGTGLTYEQYF | TRBD1 | few | TRBJ2-7 | TRBV19
TGCGCCAGCAGCTTGGCCGGGAGATCCGAAGCTTTCTTT | CASSLAGRSEAFF | NA | few | TRBJ1-1 | TRBV5-1
TGTGCCAGCAGCGGACGGGGGAGGAGCGGGGAGCTGTTTTTT | CASSGRGRSGELFF | NA | few | TRBJ2-2 | TRBV9
TGCGCCAGCAGCTCGACAGGGGGCGCTTCACCCCTCCACTTT | CASSSTGGASPLHF | TRBD1 | few | TRBJ1-6 | TRBV5-1
TGTGCCAGCAGCCAAGAGGCAAGACAGGGAGTAGACGAGCAGTACTTC | CASSQEARQGVDEQYF | TRBD1 | NA | TRBJ2-7 | TRBV4-2
TGTGCCAGCAGTAACAGGGGGATGAATGAGCAGTTCTTC | CASSNRGMNEQFF | TRBD1 | NA | TRBJ2-1 | TRBV6-1
TGTGCCAGCTCACTGGACAGGGGTGGTGGTACGCAGTATTTT | CASSLDRGGGTQYF | TRBD1 | few | TRBJ2-3 | TRBV18
TGTGCCATCAAGGGACTAGCGGGGGCGGATACGCAGTATTTT | CAIKGLAGADTQYF | TRBD2 | NA | TRBJ2-3 | TRBV10-3
TGTGCCAGCATGGAGGGGGGGGCCACCTACGAGCAGTACTTC | CASMEGGATYEQYF | NA | NA | TRBJ2-7 | TRBV6-5
TGCGCCAGCAGCCGGGGGCTTCCCTCACCCGAGCAGTACTTC | CASSRGLPSPEQYF | NA | NA | TRBJ2-7 | TRBV4-1
TGTGCCAGCAGCCGGGACATCGAAGAGACCCAGTACTTC | CASSRDIEETQYF | NA | few | TRBJ2-5 | TRBV28
TGTGCCAGCTTCACCGAGGGGGTCACTGAAGCTTTCTTT | CASFTEGVTEAFF | NA | few | TRBJ1-1 | TRBV18
TGTGCCAGCAGTGAATGGACAGGGGGCGGCTACACCTTC | CASSEWTGGGYTF | TRBD1 | few | TRBJ1-2 | TRBV25-1